The 2 T cell receptor beta chains below were found in one sample sequenced in a study of T cells in Graves' hyperthyroidism and ophthalmopathy. Template material for amplifying TCR beta CDR3 regions consisted of RNA transcripts. The HTBI primer set drove a first-round RT-PCR of the TCR CDR3. MiXCR, applied by TCRdb to the multiplex PCR reads, yields one record per CDR3 protein. The sample shows hundreds of thousands of distinct CDR3 sequences, about 20% of them seen only once. Sequencing used blood. These receptors were obtained from a man aged 35-49 years with Graves' ophthalmopathy.

The gene calls are TRBV5-4 and TRBJ2-5; 8 bases are shared with TRBD2. With 0 bases clipped from V and 13 bases from J, the junction kept 14 bases outside the gene matches. The germline V gene encodes CDR1 SGHNT and CDR2 YYREEE (reference sequence). CDR3 length: 15 residues. The CDR3 region is CASSLAAGGPEEAYF. The CDR3 region has the DNA TGTGCCAGCAGCTTGGCCGCGGGGGGCCCCGAAGAGGCGTACTTC.

This clonotype was counted a few times. V is TRBV5-1 and J is TRBJ1-1; possibly TRBD1 for D (5 bases). Deletions cut 0 bases from V and 4 bases from J, with 7 bases between. From germline, CDR1 is SGHRS and CDR2 YFSETQ. CDR3 length equals 13 residues. The CDR3 nucleotides are TGCGCCAGCAGCTTGGGGGGGACCACTGAAGCTTTCTTT. Translated: CASSLGGTTEAFF.